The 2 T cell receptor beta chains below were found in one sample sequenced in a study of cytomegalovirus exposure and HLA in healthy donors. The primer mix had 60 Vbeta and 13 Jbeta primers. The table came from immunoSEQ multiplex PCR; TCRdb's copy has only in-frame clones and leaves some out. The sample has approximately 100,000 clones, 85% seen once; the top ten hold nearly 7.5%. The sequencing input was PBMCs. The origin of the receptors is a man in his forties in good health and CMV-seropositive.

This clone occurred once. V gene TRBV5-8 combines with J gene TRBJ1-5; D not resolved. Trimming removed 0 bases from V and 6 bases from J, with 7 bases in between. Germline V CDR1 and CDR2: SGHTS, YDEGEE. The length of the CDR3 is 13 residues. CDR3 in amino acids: CASSLASGQPQHF. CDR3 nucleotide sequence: TGTGCCAGCAGCTTGGCATCGGGTCAGCCCCAGCATTTT.

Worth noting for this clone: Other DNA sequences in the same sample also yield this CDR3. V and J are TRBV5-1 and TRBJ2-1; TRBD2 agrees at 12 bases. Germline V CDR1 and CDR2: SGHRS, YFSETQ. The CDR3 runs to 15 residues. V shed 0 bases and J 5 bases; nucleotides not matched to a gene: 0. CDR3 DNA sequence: TGCGCCAGCAGCTTGGGACTAGCGGGAGACAATGAGCAGTTCTTC. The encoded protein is CASSLGLAGDNEQFF.